This T cell receptor (beta chain) is drawn from a study of blood T cell repertoires in COVID-19. Study-wide context: From the United States, Italy and Spain came samples of acute and convalescent COVID-19.

Enrolled during active infection, Seattle patients were then followed longitudinally. The length of the CDR3 is 15 residues. V lost 2 bases and J lost 4; bases outside the gene matches: 3. CDR1 is SGHNT and CDR2 is YYREEE in the germline V gene (reference sequence). Here immunoSEQ multiplex PCR was the method, and the copy in TCRdb shows in-frame clones only, minus some. The sample consists of 250,000 or so clones, around 89% of them appearing once. This sequence was found in a woman aged 60-75 years with COVID-19, enrolled during active disease. The specimen was peripheral blood. V and J are TRBV5-4 and TRBJ2-2; 9 nucleotides align to TRBD1. CDR3 nucleotides: TGTGCCAGCAGCTTACAGGGGGCGAGCACCGGGGAGCTGTTTTTT. Amino acid sequence: CASSLQGASTGELFF.